What follows is one TCR beta chain and its context. What this receptor recognizes is not known. No qualities accompany the bases; no much larger clone lies one base away. This sample was included in a study of cytomegalovirus exposure and HLA in healthy donors (dated by TCRdb to 2016 to 2017). Regarding the study in general: The 550 to 750 repertoires of the first cohort and the 95 to 150 validation repertoires were produced on the same platform, according to a later analysis. The study aimed to test whether signatures of past pathogen exposure could be identified by cataloging public T cell receptors. Along with the approximately 700-subject first cohort, a separate validation cohort of over a hundred different subjects was used. The study combined high-throughput TCR immunosequencing, statistical association of individual TCRs with disease status, and machine learning to predict cytomegalovirus infection status.

Points the paper makes about the study in general: All 120 or so repertoires were used to score co-occurrence in the validation cohort in a later analysis, because that analysis had no HLA typing for the cohort. The study listed over 150 TCR beta chains as associated with cytomegalovirus. Most TCR sequences were seen in very few donors, while some public TCRs were found in many individuals. Of the cluster scores, approximately 95% were above 0 in a later analysis, which found that TCRs clustered in the first cohort also tended to co-occur in the 120 validation repertoires. The classifier was reported to diagnose cytomegalovirus status with high specificity and sensitivity in both the original and validation cohorts. A few of the identified cytomegalovirus-associated TCR beta chains were confirmed in vitro to be specific for cytomegalovirus antigens. According to the authors, the approach could potentially be generalized to other disease states and immunological phenotypes.

The library was generated by the immunoSEQ multiplex PCR assay. The authors processed their data as follows. A statistical classification framework was built for diagnosing cytomegalovirus status from the catalog of TCR beta chain sequences. TCRdb re-hosts the immuneACCESS table, in-frame sequences only. Its copies lack some clones; in the studies checked, an unresolved V gene accounts for under half of them, and the cause for the rest is not known. The DNA gave D and trimming, while V, J and clone size come from that table. The sample contains 160,000 or so clones, approximately 90% of them found a single time. The ten most abundant clones make up around 3% of the sample. Relative to germline, V is missing 6 bases and J is missing 5 bases, with 13 bases of the junction outside any gene match. The CDR1 and CDR2 encoded by the germline V gene (reference sequence) are LNHDA and SQIVND. The CDR3, cysteine through phenylalanine, is 15 amino acids long. CDR3 DNA is the only sequence kept; it has 45 bases, read in frame from the first base.

The donors belonged to the validation cohort of 120 subjects, which was separate from the approximately 700-subject first cohort. Sequenced material: PBMCs. This TCR was recovered from a young man in good health and CMV-seronegative. The chain links TRBV19 with TRBJ2-7; 7 central bases correspond to TRBD1. The CDR3 loop reads CASSVSGTARDEQYF. The nucleotide sequence is TGTGCCAGTAGCGTATCAGGGACAGCCCGAGACGAGCAGTACTTC.